The clone carrying this TCR beta chain was detected ten times or more. Its specificity is unknown. Germline CDR1 and CDR2: SQVTM and ANQGSEA. The junction had 7 bases not matched to a gene; V was cut back by 6 bases and J by 0 bases. The CDR3 sequence is 14 residues long. These data originate in a study of T-cell reconstitution after alpha-beta-depleted transplantation in children. Overall study findings and caveats: Expanded clones from the graft, numbering several hundred, reportedly supplied alpha-beta T cells about two months after transplant. By one year post-transplant, T-cell counts and diversity largely arose from T cells that were newly produced.

During its preparation, the TCRbeta library received unique molecular identifiers. TCRdb fed the PCR reads into MiXCR, producing one record per CDR3 protein. The repertoire includes 500,000 or so distinct CDR3 sequences, roughly 11% of them detected once, and 12% to 15% sits in the top ten. The chain combines TRBV29-1 with TRBJ2-7; TRBD1 matches at 8 bases. The clonotype was recovered from a female patient between 2 and 15 years old who had a stem cell transplant for aplastic anemia, so the T cells may come from the graft donor. The sequences come from PBMCs, mostly from graft donor cells, collected 180 days after TCRalphabeta/CD19-depleted stem cell transplant. The CDR3 region is CSVRTGWSSYEQYF. CDR3 bases: TGCAGCGTACGGACAGGGTGGAGCTCCTACGAGCAGTACTTC.